Listed below are T cell receptor beta chains from one sample, sequenced in a study of T cells after yellow fever vaccination. Via MiXCR, TCRdb re-called the 5' RACE reads, giving one row per CDR3 protein. Of 100,000 to 150,000 distinct CDR3 sequences listed, around 9.8% were seen once; the top ten hold around 40%. The specimen was CD8+ T cells sorted from PBMCs, collected on the day of the yellow fever booster vaccination. The receptors were sampled from a man aged 18-30 years who received the YFV17D yellow fever vaccine. The CDR3 runs from the conserved cysteine through the conserved F or W. A D gene is named only where the DNA matches it firmly. Some rows mark clone size as missing; the rest say once, few, many or name a class of expanded clone.

J | V | D | size | CDR3 | DNA
TRBJ2-5 | TRBV4-1 | . | . | CASSQETASGETQYF | TGCGCCAGCAGCCAAGAAACAGCATCGGGAGAGACCCAGTACTTC
TRBJ1-1 | TRBV13 | . | . | CASSLAFQGPMNTEAFF | TGTGCCAGCAGCTTAGCGTTTCAGGGGCCCATGAACACTGAAGCTTTCTTT
TRBJ2-3 | TRBV19 | . | few | CASSPDRLTDTQYF | TGTGCCAGTAGTCCTGACAGGCTAACAGATACGCAGTATTTT
TRBJ1-2 | TRBV28 | TRBD1 | . | CASSLALDRDYGYTF | TGTGCCAGCAGTTTGGCCCTAGACAGGGACTATGGCTACACCTTC
TRBJ1-1 | TRBV27 | . | . | CASSLGQWNTEAFF | TGTGCCAGCAGTTTAGGACAGTGGAACACTGAAGCTTTCTTT
TRBJ2-1 | TRBV15 | . | . | CATSARETSSYNEQFF | TGTGCCACCAGCGCCCGAGAGACGAGCTCCTACAATGAGCAGTTCTTC
TRBJ1-5 | TRBV6-2/TRBV6-3 | . | . | CASSAVNSNQPQHF | TGTGCCAGCAGTGCAGTTAATAGCAATCAGCCCCAGCATTTT
TRBJ1-1 | TRBV4-2 | TRBD1 | few | CASSQDKFPDRGWDEAFF | TGTGCCAGCAGCCAAGACAAGTTCCCCGACAGGGGGTGGGATGAAGCTTTCTTT
TRBJ2-4 | TRBV7-9 | . | many | CASSFEGGIQYF | TGTGCCAGCAGCTTCGAAGGGGGCATTCAGTACTTC
TRBJ2-1 | TRBV29-1 | TRBD2 | many | CSVQGSQRGYNEQFF | TGCAGCGTCCAAGGGTCCCAGCGGGGGTACAATGAGCAGTTCTTC
TRBJ2-3 | TRBV7-9 | TRBD2 | . | CASSLSTGGPGDTQYF | TGTGCCAGCAGCTTATCTACGGGGGGGCCGGGAGATACGCAGTATTTT
TRBJ2-3 | TRBV13 | TRBD2 | many | CASSLGLAGGTDTQYF | TGTGCCAGCAGCTTAGGCCTAGCGGGGGGCACAGATACGCAGTATTTT
TRBJ2-2 | TRBV7-2 | . | . | CASSLSSGTGELFF | TGTGCCAGCAGCTTAAGTTCCGGGACCGGGGAGCTGTTTTTT
TRBJ1-1 | TRBV4-3 | TRBD1 | . | CASSQDPGDRVTEAFF | TGCGCCAGCAGCCAAGATCCGGGGGACAGGGTAACTGAAGCTTTCTTT
TRBJ2-7 | TRBV2 | TRBD1 | . | CASRGIGGASSSSSYEQYF | TGTGCCAGCAGGGGAATAGGGGGCGCAAGCTCCTCGAGCTCCTACGAGCAGTACTTC
TRBJ1-5 | TRBV18 | . | . | CASSPGGGNQPQHF | TGTGCCAGCTCTCCGGGGGGGGGCAATCAGCCCCAGCATTTT
TRBJ1-1 | TRBV11-2 | . | . | CASSPGWDTEAFF | TGTGCCAGCAGCCCAGGGTGGGACACTGAAGCTTTCTTT
TRBJ2-1 | TRBV7-9 | . | many | CASRLYNEQFF | TGTGCCAGCCGTCTTTACAATGAGCAGTTCTTC
TRBJ2-6 | TRBV4-3 | . | . | CASSQDEGPGANVLTF | TGCGCCAGCAGCCAAGATGAGGGGCCTGGGGCCAACGTCCTGACTTTC